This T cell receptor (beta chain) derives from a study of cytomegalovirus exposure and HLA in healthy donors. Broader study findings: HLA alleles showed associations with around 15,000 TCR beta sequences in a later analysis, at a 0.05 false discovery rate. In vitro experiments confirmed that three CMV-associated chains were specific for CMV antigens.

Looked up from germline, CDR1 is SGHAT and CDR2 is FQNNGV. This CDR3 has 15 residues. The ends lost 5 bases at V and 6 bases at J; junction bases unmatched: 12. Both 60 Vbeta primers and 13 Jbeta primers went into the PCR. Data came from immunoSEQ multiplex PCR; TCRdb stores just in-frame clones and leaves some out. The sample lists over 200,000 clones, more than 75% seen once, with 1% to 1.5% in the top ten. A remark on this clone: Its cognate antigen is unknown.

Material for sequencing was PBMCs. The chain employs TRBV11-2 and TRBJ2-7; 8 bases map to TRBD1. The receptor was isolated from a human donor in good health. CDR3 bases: TGTGCCAGCAGCGCCTCTCTAGGACAGGGTGGCGAGCAGTACTTC. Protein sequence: CASSASLGQGGEQYF.